These 21 T cell receptor beta chains share one sample of origin, sequenced in a study of T cells in Graves' hyperthyroidism and ophthalmopathy. Amplification yielded TCR beta CDR3 regions, with RNA transcripts as the source. RT-PCR in the first round (using the HTBI primer set) targeted the TCR CDR3. Via MiXCR, TCRdb re-called the multiplex PCR reads, giving one row per CDR3 protein. The sample includes around 300,000 distinct CDR3 sequences, roughly 19% of them seen just once. Sequenced input: blood. Receptors originate from a man aged 50 to 60 with Graves' ophthalmopathy.

This clonotype was seen at least ten times. V is TRBV7-9 and J is TRBJ1-1, with 8 positions matching TRBD1. Germline V CDR1 and CDR2: SEHNR, FQNEAQ (reference sequence). J gave up 6 bases and V 2 bases, and 5 bases lay outside the gene matches. The CDR3 has 14 amino acids. CDR3 protein: CASSLKQGDPEAFF. The CDR3 nucleotides are TGTGCCAGCAGCTTAAAACAGGGGGACCCTGAAGCTTTCTTT.

This clonotype showed up just a few times. The CDR3 sequence: CASRLVAGLSTDTQYF. The CDR3 DNA is TGTGCCAGTAGGCTCGTCGCGGGCCTCAGCACAGATACGCAGTATTTT. The chain uses TRBV19 and TRBJ2-3; maybe TRBD2 (5 bases). This CDR3 has 16 residues. V was shortened by 6 bases and J by 0 bases, with 16 bases between the two germline ends. Germline-derived CDR1 and CDR2 are LNHDA and SQIVND (reference sequence).

Many counts were recorded for this clonotype. Given a much more abundant clone one base away, this may be a read error. The rearrangement links TRBV3-1 to TRBJ1-1; D perhaps matches TRBD1 (5 bases). Germline CDR1 and CDR2: LGHDT and YNNKEL (reference sequence). This CDR3 comprises 13 residues. With 1 base removed from V and 3 bases from J, the gap between germline ends came to 6 bases. The CDR3 reads CASSQGGDTEAFF. CDR3 sequence (DNA): TGTGCCAGCAGCCAAGGGGGGGACACTGAAGCTTTCTTT.

This clonotype was seen a few times. This sequence joins TRBV9 and TRBJ2-3; 7 bases are a match to TRBD1. The germline V gene encodes CDR1 SGDLS and CDR2 YYNGEE. J gave up 0 bases and V 4 bases, and 8 bases lay outside the gene matches. CDR3 length: 16 residues. Written as DNA, the CDR3 is TGTGCCAGCAGCATACCCAGGGACAGTAGCACAGATACGCAGTATTTT. It encodes CASSIPRDSSTDTQYF.

The sample holds one count of this clonotype. J is TRBJ2-7 and V is TRBV11-2, with 11 nucleotides matching TRBD2. CDR1 and CDR2 (germline): SGHAT, FQNNGV. With V trimmed by 5 bases and J by 0 bases, 15 bases remained unmatched. There are 19 residues in the CDR3. CDR3 nucleotides: TGTGCCAGCAGCCCCGGCAGACTAGCGGGATTCGGAGGCTCCTACGAGCAGTACTTC. Translating gives CASSPGRLAGFGGSYEQYF. The full variable domain, its missing parts supplied by reference TRBV11-2 and TRBJ2-7, is EAGVAQSPRYKIIEKRQSVAFWCNPISGHATLYWYQQILGQGPKLLIQFQNNGVVDDSQLPKDRFSAERLKGVDSTLKIQPAKLEDSAVYLCASSPGRLAGFGGSYEQYFGPGTRLTVT.

The sample holds one count of this clonotype. Possible read error: a much larger clone is one base away. The chain is built from TRBV24-1 and TRBJ2-1, with 8 bases lining up with TRBD2. The germline V gene encodes CDR1 KGHDR and CDR2 SFDVKD. There are 19 residues in the CDR3. CDR3 residues: CATSDPRRSGSVSYNKQFF. The DNA for the CDR3 is TGTGCCACCAGTGATCCCCGGCGAAGCGGGAGTGTGTCCTACAATAAGCAGTTCTTC.

The chain employs TRBV6-1 and TRBJ2-3; possible D gene TRBD2, 6 bases. V was trimmed by 5 bases and J by 0 bases, leaving 21 bases between them. The CDR3 runs to 18 residues. The V gene's germline CDR1 is MNHNS and CDR2 SASEGT. The CDR3, as DNA: TGTGCCAGCAGTCTCCGGGAAGCGGGTCTCTTTAGCACAGATACGCAGTATTTT. The encoded protein is CASSLREAGLFSTDTQYF.

This clonotype has a count of ten or more. The chain uses TRBV3-1 and TRBJ2-3, with 7 bases aligning to TRBD2. With V trimmed by 4 bases and J by 4 bases, 5 bases remained unmatched. Germline V gene data show CDR1 as LGHDT and CDR2 as YNNKEL (reference sequence). CDR3 length: 14 residues. CDR3 bases: TGTGCCAGCAGCCCCGACCTAGCGGCAGATACGCAGTATTTT. This translates into CASSPDLAADTQYF.

This clonotype has ten or more counts. CDR3 sequence reads: CASSLSGSEHNEQFF. CDR3 DNA sequence: TGTGCCAGCAGCTTAAGCGGGAGTGAGCACAATGAGCAGTTCTTC. The chain combines TRBV7-8 with TRBJ2-1; the match to TRBD2 covers 8 bases. With 2 bases clipped from V and 5 bases from J, the junction kept 5 bases outside the gene matches. This CDR3 contains 15 residues. From germline, CDR1 is SGHVS and CDR2 FQNEAQ. The full variable domain, with the rest looked up from reference TRBV7-8 and TRBJ2-1, is GAGVSQSPRYKVAKRGQDVALRCDPISGHVSLFWYQQALGQGPEFLTYFQNEAQLDKSGLPSDRFFAERPEGSVSTLKIQRTQQEDSAVYLCASSLSGSEHNEQFFGPGTRLTVL.

This clonotype was seen many times. The genes are TRBV2 and TRBJ1-5, with 8 bases fitting TRBD1. From germline, CDR1 is SNHLY and CDR2 FYNNEI. The CDR3 has 14 residues. Trimming at V came to 5 bases and at J to 5 bases, leaving 5 bases not matched to a gene. CDR3 region: CASSSDRVDQPQHF. CDR3 in DNA: TGTGCCAGCAGTTCGGACAGGGTGGATCAGCCCCAGCATTTT.

V is TRBV30 and J is TRBJ1-5, with D possibly TRBD1 on 5 matching bases. The CDR3 covers 11 residues. Trimming cost V 4 bases and J 9 bases, with 10 bases left between them. Germline CDR1 GTSNPN, CDR2 SVGIG (reference sequence). This CDR3 reads CAWTSGGPQHF. The CDR3 bases are TGTGCCTGGACCTCCGGGGGGCCCCAGCATTTT.

CDR3 nucleotide sequence: TGTGCCAGCACCCGCGGGAGTTTCGCAGATACGCAGTATTTT. Amino acids: CASTRGSFADTQYF. The chain joins TRBV6-4 to TRBJ2-3, with TRBD2 matching 7 bases. In germline, CDR1 is MRHNA, CDR2 SNTAGT. The CDR3 totals 14 residues. The V gene end was trimmed by 7 bases and the J gene end by 4 bases; junction bases not matched to a gene: 8.

This clonotype has only a few counts. The chain couples TRBV6-1 to TRBJ1-5; possible D gene TRBD1, 5 bases. Deletions cut 7 bases from V and 0 bases from J, with 13 bases between. CDR1 is MNHNS, CDR2 SASEGT, per germline. The CDR3 totals 15 residues. The DNA of the CDR3 is TGTGCCAGCACCAAGACAGACACTAGCAATCAGCCCCAGCATTTT. Translated: CASTKTDTSNQPQHF.

This clonotype came up a few times. The chain combines TRBV29-1 with TRBJ2-3; 11 bases line up with TRBD2. V was pared by 4 bases and J by 3 bases, with 15 bases of the junction left unmatched. Germline V gives CDR1 SQVTM, CDR2 ANQGSEA. This CDR3 spans 18 amino acids. For the CDR3, the DNA is TGCAGCGTTGGAGGGGAAATAGCGGGAGGGGCGGCGACAGATACGCAGTATTTT. Its translation: CSVGGEIAGGAATDTQYF.

This clonotype occurred a few times. The rearrangement uses TRBV7-9 and TRBJ2-3; a weak D match, TRBD1 (5 bases). The germline V gene has CDR1 SEHNR and CDR2 FQNEAQ (reference sequence). The CDR3 is made up of 14 amino acids. V shed 5 bases and J shed 3 bases, with 12 bases lying between them. The CDR3 nucleotides are TGTGCCAGCAGCCAGGGTTTTAAGACAGATACGCAGTATTTT. Translating gives CASSQGFKTDTQYF.

In the case of this clonotype: One end of the junction does not line up with germline, which may come from a read error. The DNA for the CDR3 is TGTGCCAGCGGCCAAGACAGGCTGACCTACAATGAGCAGTTCTTC. Protein: CASGQDRLTYNEQFF. The J gene is TRBJ2-1, the V gene TRBV3-1, with D perhaps TRBD1 (6 bases). The CDR3 is 15 amino acids. Germline lookup yields CDR1 LGHDT and CDR2 YNNKEL (reference sequence).

The rearrangement links TRBV9 to TRBJ2-3; D not resolved. Germline V gene sequence: CDR1 SGDLS, CDR2 YYNGEE. V was shortened by 2 bases and J by 3 bases, with 10 bases between the two germline ends. This CDR3 has 14 amino acids. The CDR3 protein is CASSVQELTDTQYF. In DNA form, the CDR3 reads TGTGCCAGCAGCGTGCAGGAATTAACAGATACGCAGTATTTT.

This clonotype was seen more than once but under ten times. The V call is TRBV5-1, the J call TRBJ2-1; D gene unclear. The germline gives CDR1 SGHRS, CDR2 YFSETQ. The CDR3 sequence is 16 residues long. V was clipped by 4 bases and J by 0 bases, with 14 bases between them. The CDR3 DNA follows: TGCGCCAGCAGCCCCCGGGCGCTTAGCTCCTACAATGAGCAGTTCTTC. Its protein product is CASSPRALSSYNEQFF.

CDR3 DNA sequence: TGTGCCACCAGCAGAGATCAGGGACTAGCGGGAGTTCATGAGCAGTTCTTC. It encodes CATSRDQGLAGVHEQFF. The chain recombines TRBV15 with TRBJ2-1, with 14 bases aligning to TRBD2. The CDR3 loop spans 17 amino acids. Germline trimming cut 0 bases from V and 8 bases from J; bases unmatched to any gene: 6. CDR1 and CDR2 from the germline V gene are LNHNV and YYDKDF (reference sequence). The full variable domain, completed using reference TRBV15 and TRBJ2-1, is DAMVIQNPRYQVTQFGKPVTLSCSQTLNHNVMYWYQQKSSQAPKLLFHYYDKDFNNEADTPDNFQSRRPNTSFCFLDIRSPGLGDTAMYLCATSRDQGLAGVHEQFFGPGTRLTVL.

In its sample, this clonotype was seen a few times. The V call is TRBV16, the J call TRBJ2-7, with D possibly matching TRBD2 (5 bases). The germline CDR1 and CDR2 sequences are KGHSY and FQNENV. CDR3 size: 14 residues. Trimming took off 2 bases at V and 5 bases at J, with 13 bases between the two ends. The DNA of the CDR3 is TGTGCCAGCAGCCAAAAAGGGTACGGGGACGAGCAGTACTTC. This codes for CASSQKGYGDEQYF.

As DNA, the CDR3 is TGTGCCAACAGCTCGGGGGGGTCGAGCTCCTACAATGAGCAGTTCTTC. Translation: CANSSGGSSSYNEQFF. The V call is TRBV27, the J call TRBJ2-1; 8 bases map to TRBD2. Germline values: CDR1 MNHEY, CDR2 SMNVEV (reference sequence). Trimming took 10 bases from V and 0 from J; bases not matched to a gene: 11. The CDR3 covers 16 residues.